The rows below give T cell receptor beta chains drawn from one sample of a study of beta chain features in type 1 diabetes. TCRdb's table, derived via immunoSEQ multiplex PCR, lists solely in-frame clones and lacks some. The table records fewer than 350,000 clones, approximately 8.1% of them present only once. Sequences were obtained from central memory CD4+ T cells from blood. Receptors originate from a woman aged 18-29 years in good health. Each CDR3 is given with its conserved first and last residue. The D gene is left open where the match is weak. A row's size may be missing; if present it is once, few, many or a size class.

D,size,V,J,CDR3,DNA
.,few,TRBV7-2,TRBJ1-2,CASSSSWGNDGYTF,TGTGCCAGCAGCTCGAGTTGGGGGAATGATGGCTACACCTTC
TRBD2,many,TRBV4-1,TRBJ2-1,CASSQGWKSGRDDYNEQFF,TGCGCCAGCAGCCAAGGTTGGAAGAGCGGGAGGGATGACTACAATGAGCAGTTCTTC
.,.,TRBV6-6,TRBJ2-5,CASSRHQETQYF,TGTGCCAGCAGTCGACATCAAGAGACCCAGTACTTC
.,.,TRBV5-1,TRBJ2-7,CASSFLGTALDEQYF,TGCGCCAGCAGCTTCCTAGGGACCGCCCTGGACGAGCAGTACTTC
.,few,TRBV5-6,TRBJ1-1,CASSRLGGINSNTEAFF,TGTGCCAGCAGCCGCCTGGGAGGGATAAATTCGAACACTGAAGCTTTCTTT
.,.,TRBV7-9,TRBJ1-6,CASSQARDNSPLHF,TGTGCCAGCAGCCAAGCAAGGGATAATTCACCCCTCCACTTT
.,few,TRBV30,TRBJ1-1,CAWRRAQGRENTEAFF,TGTGCCTGGAGAAGGGCCCAGGGGAGGGAGAACACTGAAGCTTTCTTT
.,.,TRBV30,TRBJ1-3,CAWSVRNTIYF,TGTGCCTGGAGTGTTAGGAACACCATATATTTT
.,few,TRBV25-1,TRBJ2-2,CASSSEKWAQAHGELFF,TGTGCCAGCAGTTCAGAGAAGTGGGCACAGGCGCATGGGGAGCTGTTTTTT
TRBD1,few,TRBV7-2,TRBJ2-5,CASSRQGETQYF,TGTGCCAGCAGCCGACAGGGGGAGACCCAGTACTTC
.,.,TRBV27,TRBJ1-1,CASSLTPVNTEAFF,TGTGCCAGCAGTTTAACGCCTGTGAACACTGAAGCTTTCTTT
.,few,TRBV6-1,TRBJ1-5,CASKPPSNQPQHF,TGTGCCAGCAAACCCCCGAGCAATCAGCCCCAGCATTTT
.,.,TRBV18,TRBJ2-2,CASSPLGTGELFF,TGTGCCAGCTCACCACTAGGTACCGGGGAGCTGTTTTTT
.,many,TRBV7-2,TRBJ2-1,CASSLSAGNEQFF,TGTGCCAGCAGCTTATCCGCAGGCAATGAGCAGTTCTTC
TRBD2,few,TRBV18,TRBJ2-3,CASSPRGDSVTQYF,TGTGCCAGCTCACCGCGGGGGGACTCCGTGACGCAGTATTTT
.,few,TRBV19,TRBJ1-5,CASCRAQGNQPQHF,TGTGCCAGTTGTCGGGCCCAAGGGAATCAGCCCCAGCATTTT
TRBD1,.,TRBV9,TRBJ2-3,CASSGAQQGGSTDTQYF,TGTGCCAGCAGCGGAGCCCAACAGGGGGGCAGCACAGATACGCAGTATTTT
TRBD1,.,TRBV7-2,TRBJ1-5,CASSSDRASNQPQHF,TGTGCCAGCAGCTCGGACAGGGCGAGCAATCAGCCCCAGCATTTT
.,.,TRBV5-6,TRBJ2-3,CASSSPGASDTQYF,TGTGCCAGCAGCTCCCCGGGGGCTTCGGATACGCAGTATTTT
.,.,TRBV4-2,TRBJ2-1,CASSQGGGGYYNEQFF,TGTGCCAGCAGCCAAGGAGGTGGGGGATACTACAATGAGCAGTTCTTC
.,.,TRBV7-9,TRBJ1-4,CASSFTRGTEKLFF,TGTGCCAGCAGCTTTACTCGGGGAACTGAAAAACTGTTTTTT
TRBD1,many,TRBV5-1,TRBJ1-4,CASSLGTGSVEKLFF,TGCGCCAGCAGCTTGGGGACAGGGTCGGTCGAAAAACTGTTTTTT
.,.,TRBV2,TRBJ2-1,CASSPESGGNEQFF,TGTGCCAGCAGCCCAGAATCCGGGGGCAATGAGCAGTTCTTC
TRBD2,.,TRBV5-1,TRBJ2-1,CASSFSLAEEQFF,TGCGCCAGCAGCTTTTCACTAGCGGAGGAGCAGTTCTTC
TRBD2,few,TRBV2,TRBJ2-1,CARRLAGGPYNEQFF,TGTGCCAGACGCTTGGCGGGGGGTCCTTACAATGAGCAGTTCTTC
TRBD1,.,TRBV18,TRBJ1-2,CASSPGTGTYGYTF,TGTGCCAGCTCGCCCGGGACAGGGACCTATGGCTACACCTTC
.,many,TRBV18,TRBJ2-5,CASSPIFIETQYF,TGTGCCAGCTCACCGATTTTCATTGAGACCCAGTACTTC
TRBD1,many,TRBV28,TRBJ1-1,CASSSRGTGSTEAFF,TGTGCCAGCAGCTCCCGCGGGACAGGGTCGACTGAAGCTTTCTTT
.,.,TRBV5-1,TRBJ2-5,CASSLARGEGETQYF,TGCGCCAGCAGCTTGGCCCGAGGGGAAGGAGAGACCCAGTACTTC
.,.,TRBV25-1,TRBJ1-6,CASRGRTGNSPLHF,TGTGCCAGCAGGGGACGAACAGGGAATTCACCCCTCCACTTT
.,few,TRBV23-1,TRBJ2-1,CASSSTRVSYNEQFF,TGCGCCAGCAGTTCCACCCGGGTCTCCTACAATGAGCAGTTCTTC
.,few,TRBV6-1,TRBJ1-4,CASSTLGKLFF,TGTGCCAGCAGCACACTTGGAAAACTGTTTTTT
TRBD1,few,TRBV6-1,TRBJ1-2,CASTGTGDYGYTF,TGTGCCAGCACCGGGACAGGCGACTATGGCTACACCTTC
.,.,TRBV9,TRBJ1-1,CASSNDRPRGEAFF,TGTGCCAGCAGCAACGACAGGCCCCGAGGGGAAGCTTTCTTT
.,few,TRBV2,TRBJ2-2,CASSDRTPEGELFF,TGTGCCAGCAGTGACCGAACTCCCGAGGGGGAGCTGTTTTTT
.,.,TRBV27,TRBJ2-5,CASSPREGGLWTQYF,TGTGCCAGCAGTCCTCGTGAGGGCGGGCTTTGGACCCAGTACTTC
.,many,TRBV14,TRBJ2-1,CASSQESPLRVPFF,TGTGCCAGCAGCCAAGAGTCCCCACTAAGGGTACCGTTCTTC
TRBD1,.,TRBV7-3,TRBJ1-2,CASSLRQGHGYTF,TGTGCCAGCAGCTTACGACAGGGGCATGGCTACACCTTC
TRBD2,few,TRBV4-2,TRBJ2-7,CASSLGTSGSHEQYF,TGTGCCAGCAGCCTGGGAACTAGCGGGAGCCACGAGCAGTACTTC
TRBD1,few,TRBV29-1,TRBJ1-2,CSVETGKSYGYTF,TGCAGCGTTGAGACAGGGAAGAGCTATGGCTACACCTTC
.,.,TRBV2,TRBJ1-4,CASSEAPVSNEKLFF,TGTGCCAGCAGTGAAGCCCCGGTCAGTAATGAAAAACTGTTTTTT
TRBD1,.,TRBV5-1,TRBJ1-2,CASSSKTGGADGYTF,TGCGCCAGCAGCTCTAAAACAGGGGGCGCGGATGGCTACACCTTC
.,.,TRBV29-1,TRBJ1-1,CSVAVQGNTEAFF,TGCAGCGTTGCGGTACAGGGGAACACTGAAGCTTTCTTT
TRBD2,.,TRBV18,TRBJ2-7,CASSPASGRSYEQYF,TGTGCCAGCTCACCAGCTAGCGGGCGCTCCTACGAGCAGTACTTC
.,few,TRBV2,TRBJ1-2,CASLQGSHGGYTF,TGTGCCAGCCTACAGGGATCTCATGGTGGCTACACCTTC
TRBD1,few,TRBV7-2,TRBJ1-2,CASSYYLTGDGGYTF,TGTGCCAGCAGCTACTACCTTACAGGGGATGGTGGCTACACCTTC
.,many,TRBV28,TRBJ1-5,CASSFRSNQPQHF,TGTGCCAGCAGTTTTAGGAGCAATCAGCCCCAGCATTTT
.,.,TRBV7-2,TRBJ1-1,CASSRPTGSVSEAFF,TGTGCCAGCAGCCGTCCGACGGGTAGTGTTTCTGAAGCTTTCTTT
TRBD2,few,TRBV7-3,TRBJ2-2,CASSFTLAGGELFF,TGTGCCAGCAGCTTTACATTAGCGGGCGGGGAGCTGTTTTTT